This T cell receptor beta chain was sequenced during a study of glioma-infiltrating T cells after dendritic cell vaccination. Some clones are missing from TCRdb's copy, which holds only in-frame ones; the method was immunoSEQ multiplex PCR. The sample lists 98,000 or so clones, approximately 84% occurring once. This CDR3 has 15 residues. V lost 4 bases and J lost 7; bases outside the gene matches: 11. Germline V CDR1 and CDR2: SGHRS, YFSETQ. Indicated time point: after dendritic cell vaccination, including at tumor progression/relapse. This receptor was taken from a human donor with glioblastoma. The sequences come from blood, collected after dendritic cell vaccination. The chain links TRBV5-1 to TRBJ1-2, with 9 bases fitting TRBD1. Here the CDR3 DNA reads TGCGCCAGCAGCGGAAGTCCGGGACAGGGAGCTGGCTACACCTTC. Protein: CASSGSPGQGAGYTF. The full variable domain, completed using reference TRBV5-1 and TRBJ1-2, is KAGVTQTPRYLIKTRGQQVTLSCSPISGHRSVSWYQQTPGQGLQFLFEYFSETQRNKGNFPGRFSGRQFSNSRSEMNVSTLELGDSALYLCASSGSPGQGAGYTFGSGTRLTVV.